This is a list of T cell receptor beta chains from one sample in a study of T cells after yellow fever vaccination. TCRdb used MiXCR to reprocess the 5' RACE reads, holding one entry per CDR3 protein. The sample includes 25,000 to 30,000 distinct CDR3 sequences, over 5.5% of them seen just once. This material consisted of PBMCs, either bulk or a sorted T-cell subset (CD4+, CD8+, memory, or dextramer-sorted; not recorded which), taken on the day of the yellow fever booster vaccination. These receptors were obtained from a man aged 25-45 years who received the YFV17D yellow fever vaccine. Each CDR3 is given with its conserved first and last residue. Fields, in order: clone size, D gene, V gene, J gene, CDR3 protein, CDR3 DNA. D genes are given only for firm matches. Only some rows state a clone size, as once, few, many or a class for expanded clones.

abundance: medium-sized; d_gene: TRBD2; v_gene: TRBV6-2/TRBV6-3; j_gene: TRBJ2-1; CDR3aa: CASKPQRDYYNEQFF; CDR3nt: TGTGCCAGCAAACCCCAGCGGGACTACTACAATGAGCAGTTCTTC
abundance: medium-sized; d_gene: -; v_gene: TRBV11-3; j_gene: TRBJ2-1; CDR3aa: CASSKAGTLSYNEQFF; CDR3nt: TGTGCCAGCAGCAAGGCTGGGACCCTGTCCTACAATGAGCAGTTCTTC
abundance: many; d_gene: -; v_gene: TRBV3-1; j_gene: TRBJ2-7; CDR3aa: CASSNTHEQYF; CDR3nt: TGTGCCAGCAGCAACACCCACGAGCAGTACTTC
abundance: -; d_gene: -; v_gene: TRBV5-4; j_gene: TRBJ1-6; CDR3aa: CASSPGSSGNSPLHF; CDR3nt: TGTGCCAGCAGCCCGGGGTCCTCGGGAAATTCACCCCTCCACTTT
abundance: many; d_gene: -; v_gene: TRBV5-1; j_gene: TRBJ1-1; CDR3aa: CASSFQGYGINTEAFF; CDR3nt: TGCGCCAGCAGCTTCCAGGGTTACGGAATTAACACTGAAGCTTTCTTT
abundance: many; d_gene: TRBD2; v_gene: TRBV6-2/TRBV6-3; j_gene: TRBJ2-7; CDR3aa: CASSPTSGRYEQYF; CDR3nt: TGTGCCAGCAGTCCGACTAGCGGGAGATACGAGCAGTACTTC
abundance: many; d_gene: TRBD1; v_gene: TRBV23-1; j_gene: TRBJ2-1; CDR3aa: CASSQSKEDRGNEQFF; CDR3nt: TGCGCCAGCAGTCAATCGAAAGAGGACAGGGGAAATGAGCAGTTCTTC
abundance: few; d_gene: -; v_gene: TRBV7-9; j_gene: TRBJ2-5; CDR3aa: CASPRGETQYF; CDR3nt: TGTGCCAGCCCCCGGGGAGAGACCCAGTACTTC
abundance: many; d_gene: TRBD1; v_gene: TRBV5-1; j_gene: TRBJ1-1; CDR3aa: CASSLTGTENTEAFF; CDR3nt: TGCGCCAGCAGCTTGACCGGGACAGAGAACACTGAAGCTTTCTTT
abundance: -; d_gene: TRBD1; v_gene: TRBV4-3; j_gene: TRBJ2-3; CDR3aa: CASSQEGQGAIDTQYF; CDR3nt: TGCGCCAGCAGCCAAGAGGGACAGGGGGCCATAGATACGCAGTATTTT
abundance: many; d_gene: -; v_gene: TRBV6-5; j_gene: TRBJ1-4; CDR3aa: CASSSPGLRTNEKLFF; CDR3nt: TGTGCCAGCAGTTCTCCCGGTCTGCGAACTAATGAAAAACTGTTTTTT
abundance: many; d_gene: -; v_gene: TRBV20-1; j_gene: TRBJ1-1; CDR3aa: CSAPDQGGYTEAFF; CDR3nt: TGCAGTGCCCCAGACCAGGGAGGGTACACTGAAGCTTTCTTT
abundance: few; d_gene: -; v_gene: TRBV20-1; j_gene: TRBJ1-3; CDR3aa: CSASKDNGNTIYF; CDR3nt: TGCAGTGCTAGTAAGGACAATGGAAACACCATATATTTT
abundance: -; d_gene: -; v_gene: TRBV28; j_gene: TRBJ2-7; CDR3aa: CASSLNVFEQYF; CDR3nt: TGTGCCAGCAGTTTAAATGTGTTCGAGCAGTACTTC
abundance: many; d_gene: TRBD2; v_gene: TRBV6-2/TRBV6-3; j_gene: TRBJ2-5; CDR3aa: CASRPGLAGGPYQETQYF; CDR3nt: TGTGCCAGCAGGCCCGGACTAGCGGGAGGTCCGTACCAAGAGACCCAGTACTTC
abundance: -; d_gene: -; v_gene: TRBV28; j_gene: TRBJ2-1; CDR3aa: CASLGQSSYNEQFF; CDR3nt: TGTGCCAGTCTTGGGCAGAGCTCCTACAATGAGCAGTTCTTC
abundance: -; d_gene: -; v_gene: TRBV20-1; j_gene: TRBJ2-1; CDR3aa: CSATQSGRRYNEQFF; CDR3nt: TGCAGTGCGACGCAGAGTGGCAGGAGGTACAATGAGCAGTTCTTC
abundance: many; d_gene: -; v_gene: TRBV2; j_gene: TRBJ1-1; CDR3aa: CASSLEGLNTEAFF; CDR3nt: TGTGCCAGCAGTTTGGAGGGATTGAACACTGAAGCTTTCTTT
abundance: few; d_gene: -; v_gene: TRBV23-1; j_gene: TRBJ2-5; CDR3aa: CASSQSRLRETQYF; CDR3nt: TGCGCCAGCAGTCAATCTAGGCTAAGAGAGACCCAGTACTTC
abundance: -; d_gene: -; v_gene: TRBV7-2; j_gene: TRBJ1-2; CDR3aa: CASSLGPGSYGYTF; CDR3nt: TGTGCCAGCAGCTTAGGCCCAGGCTCCTATGGCTACACCTTC
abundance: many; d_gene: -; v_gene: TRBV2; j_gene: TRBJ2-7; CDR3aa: CATQDGVTYEQYF; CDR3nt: TGTGCCACCCAGGACGGGGTAACCTACGAGCAGTACTTC
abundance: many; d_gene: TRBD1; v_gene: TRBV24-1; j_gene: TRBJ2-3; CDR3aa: CATSDPGTGGADTQYF; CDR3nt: TGTGCCACCAGTGATCCCGGGACAGGGGGCGCGGATACGCAGTATTTT
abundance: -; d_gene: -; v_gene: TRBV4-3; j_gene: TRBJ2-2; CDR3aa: CASSQELGGGWGTGELFF; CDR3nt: TGCGCCAGCAGCCAAGAACTAGGGGGGGGATGGGGAACCGGGGAGCTGTTTTTT
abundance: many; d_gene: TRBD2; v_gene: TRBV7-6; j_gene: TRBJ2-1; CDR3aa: CASSVGLAGGHEQFF; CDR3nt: TGTGCCAGCAGCGTCGGACTAGCGGGAGGGCATGAGCAGTTCTTC
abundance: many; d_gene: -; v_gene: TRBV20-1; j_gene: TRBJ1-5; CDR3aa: CSASAGEEQPQHF; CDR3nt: TGCAGTGCTAGTGCAGGGGAAGAACAGCCCCAGCATTTT
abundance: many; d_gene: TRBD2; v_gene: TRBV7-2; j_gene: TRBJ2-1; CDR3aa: CASSYAFGGGNYNEQFF; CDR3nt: TGTGCCAGCAGCTACGCCTTCGGGGGGGGCAACTACAATGAGCAGTTCTTC
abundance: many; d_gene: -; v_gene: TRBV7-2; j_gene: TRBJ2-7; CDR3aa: CASSLWDKSYEQYF; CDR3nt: TGTGCCAGCAGCTTATGGGACAAGAGCTACGAGCAGTACTTC
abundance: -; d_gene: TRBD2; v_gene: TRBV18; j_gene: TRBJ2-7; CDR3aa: CASSPQREGGEQYF; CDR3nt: TGTGCCAGCTCACCCCAGCGGGAGGGGGGCGAGCAGTACTTC
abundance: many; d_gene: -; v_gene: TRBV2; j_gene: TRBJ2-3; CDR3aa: CASTSGTDTQYF; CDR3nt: TGTGCCAGCACAAGCGGCACAGATACGCAGTATTTT
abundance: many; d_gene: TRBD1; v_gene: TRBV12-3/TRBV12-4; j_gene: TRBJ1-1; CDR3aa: CASSSLDRTGPEAFF; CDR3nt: TGTGCCAGCAGTTCGCTTGACCGGACAGGCCCCGAGGCTTTCTTT
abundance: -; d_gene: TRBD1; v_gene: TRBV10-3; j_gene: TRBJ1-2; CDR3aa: CAISESMTGNYGYTF; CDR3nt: TGTGCCATCAGTGAGTCTATGACAGGGAACTATGGCTACACCTTC
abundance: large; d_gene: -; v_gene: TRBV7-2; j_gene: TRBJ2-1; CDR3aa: CASSLAAGFTYNEQFF; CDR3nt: TGTGCCAGCAGCTTAGCGGCGGGATTTACCTACAATGAGCAGTTCTTC
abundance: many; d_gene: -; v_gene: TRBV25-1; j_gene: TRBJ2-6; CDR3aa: CATTTGSGANVLTF; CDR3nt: TGTGCCACCACGACAGGCTCTGGGGCCAACGTCCTGACTTTC
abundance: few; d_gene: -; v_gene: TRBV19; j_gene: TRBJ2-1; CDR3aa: CASSATTGPSYNEQFF; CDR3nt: TGTGCCAGTAGTGCGACAACCGGGCCCTCTTACAATGAGCAGTTCTTC
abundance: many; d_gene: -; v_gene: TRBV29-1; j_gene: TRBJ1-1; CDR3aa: CSVRKGVTEAFF; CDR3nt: TGCAGCGTAAGAAAGGGGGTCACTGAAGCTTTCTTT
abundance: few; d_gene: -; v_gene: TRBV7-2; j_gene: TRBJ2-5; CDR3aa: CASRKMGGQETQYF; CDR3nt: TGTGCCAGCAGGAAAATGGGAGGTCAAGAGACCCAGTACTTC
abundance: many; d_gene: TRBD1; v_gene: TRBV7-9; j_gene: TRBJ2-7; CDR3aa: CASREDGTGGEQYF; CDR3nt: TGTGCCAGCAGAGAGGACGGGACAGGGGGTGAGCAGTACTTC
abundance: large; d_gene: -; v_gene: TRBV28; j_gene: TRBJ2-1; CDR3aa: CASSSALLEQFF; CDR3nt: TGTGCCAGCAGTTCGGCGTTACTTGAGCAGTTCTTC
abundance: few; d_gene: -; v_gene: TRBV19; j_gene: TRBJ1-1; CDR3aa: CASSKGLSYMNTEAFF; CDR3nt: TGTGCCAGTAGCAAGGGATTGTCCTACATGAACACTGAAGCTTTCTTT
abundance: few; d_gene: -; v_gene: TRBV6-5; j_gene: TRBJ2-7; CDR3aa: CASSYSIPSTGKGYEQYF; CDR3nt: TGTGCCAGCAGTTACTCGATACCGTCGACGGGGAAAGGTTACGAGCAGTACTTC
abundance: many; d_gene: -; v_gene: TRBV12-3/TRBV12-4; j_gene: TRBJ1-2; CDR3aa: CASTQAGFNNYGYTF; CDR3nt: TGTGCCAGCACCCAGGCAGGGTTCAATAACTATGGCTACACCTTC
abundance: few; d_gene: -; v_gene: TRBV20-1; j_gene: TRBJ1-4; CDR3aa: CSASFRRATNEKLFF; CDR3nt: TGCAGTGCTAGTTTCAGGCGAGCAACTAATGAAAAACTGTTTTTT
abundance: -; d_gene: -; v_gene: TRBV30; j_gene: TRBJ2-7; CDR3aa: CAWSRGGISYEQYF; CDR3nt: TGTGCCTGGAGTAGAGGCGGGATCTCCTACGAGCAGTACTTC
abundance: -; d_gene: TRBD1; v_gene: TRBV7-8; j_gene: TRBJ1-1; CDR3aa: CASSEQGRGAEAFF; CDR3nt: TGTGCCAGCAGCGAACAGGGGCGAGGCGCTGAAGCTTTCTTT
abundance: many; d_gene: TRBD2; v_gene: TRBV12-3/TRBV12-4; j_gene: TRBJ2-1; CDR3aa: CASSSPSGVYNEQFF; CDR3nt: TGTGCCAGCAGTTCTCCTAGCGGAGTTTACAATGAGCAGTTCTTC
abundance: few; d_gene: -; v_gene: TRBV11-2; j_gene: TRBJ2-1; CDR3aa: CASRYAGEQFF; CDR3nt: TGTGCCAGCCGTTACGCGGGTGAGCAGTTCTTC
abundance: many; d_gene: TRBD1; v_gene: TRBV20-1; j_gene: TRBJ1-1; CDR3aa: CSARYTGQMNTEAFF; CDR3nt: TGCAGTGCTAGGTATACGGGACAGATGAACACTGAAGCTTTCTTT
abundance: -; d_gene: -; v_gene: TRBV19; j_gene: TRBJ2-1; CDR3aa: CASSIVNRPPEQFF; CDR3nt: TGTGCCAGTAGTATAGTGAACCGTCCGCCTGAGCAGTTCTTC
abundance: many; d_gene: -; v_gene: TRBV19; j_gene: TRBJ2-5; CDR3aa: CASSRDETQYF; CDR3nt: TGTGCCAGTAGTAGGGATGAGACCCAGTACTTC